Listed here is a single T cell receptor (beta chain). The CDR3 is 15 residues long. Looked up from germline, CDR1 is MNHNY and CDR2 is SVGAGI (reference sequence). With 3 bases removed from V and 4 bases from J, the gap between germline ends came to 13 bases. The sample comes from a study of T cell changes during pregnancy in multiple sclerosis. Produced via immunoSEQ multiplex PCR; TCRdb's table is partial and in-frame only. Of about 59,000 clones in the sample, approximately 93% were seen once. V gene TRBV6-6 combines with J gene TRBJ1-3, with D hard to call. The material sequenced was CD8+ T cells from peripheral blood mononuclear cells, taken in the third trimester of pregnancy. The receptor was isolated from a female donor with multiple sclerosis, enrolled in a pregnancy study. The CDR3 region has the DNA TGTGCCAGCAGTTATGGAGTAGACCTCGGAAACACCATATATTTT. Protein product: CASSYGVDLGNTIYF.